Included here is one T cell receptor beta chain sequence, with context. What it recognizes is unknown. This sample was included in a study of T cells in localized non-small cell lung cancer. Findings and caveats of the study: Heterogeneity is still possible, as just one tumor region was sequenced.

Sequencing was performed with immunoSEQ multiplex PCR; in TCRdb, only in-frame clones are kept and a portion is missing. The sample lists fewer than 20,000 clones; around 80% were seen once. V lost 6 bases and J lost 7; bases outside the gene matches: 7. CDR1 and CDR2 (germline): SNHLY, FYNNEI. CDR3 length equals 14 residues. The chain is built from TRBV2 and TRBJ1-4, with TRBD1 matching 8 bases. The starting material was peripheral blood, obtained before any cancer treatment. This TCR was sampled from a male donor older than 55 with stage I lung adenocarcinoma. CDR3 DNA: TGTGCCAGCAGGTTAGACAGGGGAGCTGAAAAACTGTTTTTT. Its protein product is CASRLDRGAEKLFF.